This T cell receptor delta chain was sequenced in a study of gamma-delta T cells after stem cell transplantation (dated by TCRdb to about 2016). Library preparation was by RT-PCR. Sequencing used an Illumina MiSeq. TCRdb recomputed clones from the public reads with CATT; identical DNA rows were then combined. In this sample the table shows 1,500 to 1,800 delta-chain clones, less than 6% of which occur a single time. Around 52% of the sample belongs to the ten largest clones. In the germline V gene, CDR1 corresponds to GEAIGNYY and CDR2 to EKD. CDR3 length: 14 amino acids, cysteine to phenylalanine. CDR3 DNA only is kept here, 42 bases in frame from base 1. V was cut back by 3 bases and J by 1 base, leaving a gap of 11 bases between them. Notes on this clone: Its specific antigen is unknown. The protein held in TCRdb is that of a much larger clone and does not match this DNA's translation at residue 8, likely because of a read error; the protein shown is translated from the DNA.

This TCR derives from a human donor. It is not recorded whose cells these are; they may come from a transplant donor. The sequenced material came from gamma-delta T cells. The V and J genes are TRDV2 and TRDJ1; perhaps TRDD3 is the D gene, with 5 bases matching. The nucleotide sequence reads TGTGCCTGTGACCTTACTGGAGTCACCGATAAACTCATCTTT. Translated, it gives CACDLTGVTDKLIF.